This TCR beta chain was sequenced for a study of identical twins. Overall study findings and caveats: For out-of-frame alpha sequences shared by twins, low generation probability was in excess.

As regards this clonotype: Its specificity is not known.

Carrying unique molecular identifiers, the cDNA also gained a universal primer site through template switching. TCRdb passed the 5' RACE reads through MiXCR, listing each CDR3 protein once. The sample holds 520,000 or so distinct CDR3 sequences, 20% to 25% seen once. Germline loops: CDR1 DFQATT, CDR2 SNEGSKA (reference sequence). V lost 3 bases to trimming and J lost 5 bases; unmatched junction nucleotides: 11. CDR3 length equals 15 residues. The sample was also reused in another study, on T cells expressing NK-cell markers. That work adds: Clarity on HCMV specificity was lacking for the expanded NKG2C+ T cell clones.

Sequenced: CD4+ T cells sorted from blood. The J gene is TRBJ2-5, the V gene TRBV20-1; 8 nucleotides match TRBD1. This sequence originates from a woman aged 18-35 years in good health. The CDR3: CSARGDRTQGETQYF. DNA of the CDR3: TGCAGTGCTAGGGGGGACAGGACCCAGGGGGAGACCCAGTACTTC.